The 3 T cell receptor beta chains below all came from one sample that was sequenced in a study of shared clonotypes between healthy human individuals. Sequencing used immunoSEQ multiplex PCR; TCRdb keeps in-frame clones, though not all of them. The table lists some 2,400,000 clones, nearly 97% of them singletons. Source material: naive CD4+ T cells sorted from blood. Subset reported: CD45RA+ positively selected. These receptors were obtained from a man between 18 and 29 years old in good health.

This chain links TRBV25-1 with TRBJ2-3; 11 nucleotides align to TRBD1. This CDR3 region has 16 residues. The V gene end was trimmed by 3 bases and the J gene end by 2 bases; junction bases not matched to a gene: 4. Germline CDR1 reads MGHDK; CDR2 reads SYGVNS. DNA for the CDR3: TGTGCCAGCAGTGATCGGACAGGGGGCGTCACAGATACGCAGTATTTT. Encoded protein: CASSDRTGGVTDTQYF.

This sequence joins TRBV7-3 and TRBJ1-1; maybe TRBD1 (6 bases). From germline, CDR1 is SGHTA and CDR2 FQGTGA. Trimming pared 2 bases from V and 1 base from J, leaving 14 bases between. The CDR3 covers 16 residues. CDR3 protein: CASSLFGRGANTEAFF. The CDR3 nucleotides are TGTGCCAGCAGCTTATTCGGCAGGGGAGCGAACACTGAAGCTTTCTTT.

The CDR3 protein is CASSLVGDGYGYTF. DNA of the CDR3: TGTGCCAGCAGCTTGGTGGGGGATGGGTATGGCTACACCTTC. V and J are TRBV5-4 and TRBJ1-2; possible D gene TRBD1, 5 bases. V was shortened by 0 bases and J by 5 bases, with 11 bases between the two germline ends. Germline V lookup: CDR1 SGHNT, CDR2 YYREEE (reference sequence). The CDR3 length is 14 residues.